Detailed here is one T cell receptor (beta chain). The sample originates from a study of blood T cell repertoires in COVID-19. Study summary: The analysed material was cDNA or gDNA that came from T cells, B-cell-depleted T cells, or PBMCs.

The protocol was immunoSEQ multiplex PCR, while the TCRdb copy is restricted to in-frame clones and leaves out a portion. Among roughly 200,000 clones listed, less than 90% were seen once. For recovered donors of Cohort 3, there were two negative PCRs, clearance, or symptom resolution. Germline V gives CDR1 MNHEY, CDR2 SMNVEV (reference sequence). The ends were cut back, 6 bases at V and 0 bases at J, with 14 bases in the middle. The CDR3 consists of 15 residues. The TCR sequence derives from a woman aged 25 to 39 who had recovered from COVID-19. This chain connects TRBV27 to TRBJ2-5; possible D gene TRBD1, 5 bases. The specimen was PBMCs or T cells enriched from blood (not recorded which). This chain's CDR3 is CASSLGLPYQETQYF. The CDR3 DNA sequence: TGTGCCAGCAGCCTGGGGCTACCGTACCAAGAGACCCAGTACTTC.